The table lists the clone carrying this TCR beta chain with many counts. Its target is not known. In TCRdb, the 5' RACE reads were re-called with MiXCR into one record per CDR3 protein. The profile shows about 100,000 distinct CDR3 sequences, 4.4% of them singletons. These data belong to a study of spatial heterogeneity in lung cancer. Study-level background: Compared with alpha-chain sequences, beta-chain sequences were consistently detected in greater numbers. Findings and caveats of the study: Tumors with more nonsynonymous mutations had more expanded intratumoral alpha and beta TCRs.

Indicated time point: sample taken at primary tumor resection. Whole RNA obtained from tumor, nontumor lung or frozen PBMC underwent sequencing without sorting. The junction had 5 bases not matched to a gene; V was cut back by 1 base and J by 2 bases. Looked up from germline, CDR1 is SGHVS and CDR2 is FNYEAQ. The CDR3 sequence is 16 residues long. The J gene is TRBJ2-3, the V gene TRBV7-6, with 8 bases that match TRBD2. This TCR derives from a male donor with early-stage non-small cell lung cancer. Sequencing was performed on lung tumor tissue, taken at surgery. CDR3 protein: CASSLDLTSATDTQYF. The DNA for the CDR3 is TGTGCCAGCAGCTTAGATTTGACTAGCGCCACAGATACGCAGTATTTT. The full variable domain, completed using reference TRBV7-6 and TRBJ2-3, is GAGVSQSPRYKVTKRGQDVALRCDPISGHVSLYWYRQALGQGPEFLTYFNYEAQQDKSGLPNDRFSAERPEGSISTLTIQRTEQRDSAMYRCASSLDLTSATDTQYFGPGTRLTVL.